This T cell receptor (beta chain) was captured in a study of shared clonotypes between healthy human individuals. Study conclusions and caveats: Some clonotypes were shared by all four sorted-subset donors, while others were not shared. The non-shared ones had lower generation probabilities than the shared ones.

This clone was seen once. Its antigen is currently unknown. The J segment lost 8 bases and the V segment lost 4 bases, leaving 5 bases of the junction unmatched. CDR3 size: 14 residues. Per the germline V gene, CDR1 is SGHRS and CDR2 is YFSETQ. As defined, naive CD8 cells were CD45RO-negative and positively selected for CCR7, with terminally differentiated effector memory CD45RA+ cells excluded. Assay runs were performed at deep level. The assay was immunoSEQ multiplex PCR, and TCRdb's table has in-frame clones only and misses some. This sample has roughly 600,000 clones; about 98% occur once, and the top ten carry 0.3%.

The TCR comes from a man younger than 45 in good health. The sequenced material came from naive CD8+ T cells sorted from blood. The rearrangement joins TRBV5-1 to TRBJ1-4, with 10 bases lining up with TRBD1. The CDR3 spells CASSARTGGEKLFF. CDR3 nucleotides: TGCGCCAGCAGCGCTAGGACAGGGGGGGAAAAACTGTTTTTT.